This T cell receptor (beta chain) came from a study of beta chain features in type 1 diabetes (dated by TCRdb to about 2018). Describing the broader study: Mean age, gender distribution, total cell number and subset yield did not differ between patients and healthy donors. Across all samples, around 100 million sorted cells were examined, and cell number per subset correlated strongly with RNA yield. The study compared the TCRB repertoires of sorted circulating CD4+ T cell subsets in recently diagnosed type 1 diabetes patients with those in matched healthy donors. Naive and central memory subsets were obtained from all 28 donors, but regulatory and stem cell-like memory subsets were isolated from only 8 patients and roughly eight healthy donors. Summary of the overall study and its limitations: PCR may preferentially amplify shorter templates, but because patient and control samples were amplified and corrected together, any resulting skew would affect both groups equally. Naive, central memory and regulatory TCRB repertoires appeared more similar among patients than among healthy donors. Because cDNA rather than genomic DNA was sequenced, highly expressing activated cells could have been over-represented, although no difference in activation and CD3 levels was found between groups. In all four CD4+ subsets, TCRB CDR3 length was moderately but significantly shorter in type 1 diabetes patients. At VDJ recombination sites, patients with type 1 diabetes made fewer insertions and deleted more nucleotides, a pattern implying thymic rearrangement abnormalities. Only small numbers of individuals were included in the HLA sub-analyses, which left unresolved whether HLA type had any influence on TCRB rearrangement.

Each donor gave one peripheral blood draw, about 110 mL on average, collected into heparinised tubes. A BD FACSAria II and a panel including CD45RO, CCR7, CD25, CD127, CD95 and CD27 were used to sort naive, central memory, regulatory and stem cell-like memory CD4+ T cells. All sorted populations exceeded 98% purity. PBMCs were separated immediately by Lymphoprep density gradient centrifugation and were stained directly, without being cultured. Samples were stained and sorted in pairs, with one healthy donor and one patient per experiment, so that batch effects were minimized. V has 6 bases trimmed and J has 4 bases trimmed; junction bases matching no gene number 6. The CDR3, from cysteine to phenylalanine, totals 15 residues. Solely the CDR3 DNA is kept, with 45 bases framed from the first base. CDR1 and CDR2 (MNHEY, SMNVEV) derive from the germline V gene (reference sequence). The entire amount of isolated RNA was reverse transcribed using the High Capacity cDNA Reverse Transcription Kit, so the sequenced TCRB transcripts were expressed ones. Deep immunoSEQ sequencing was applied to naive, central memory and regulatory T cell samples, giving an average of about 3.6 million total reads per sample. After sorted cells were lysed in RLT buffer, RNA was extracted with DNase-treated RNeasy Micro or Mini kits, with the choice depending on cell number. To prevent cross-contamination, each cell subset was processed individually, whereas patient and healthy donor samples were processed jointly. Using the immunoSEQ multiplex PCR, TCRB sequences were amplified from cDNA into 87-bp fragments spanning the CDR3 region. The amplicons were sequenced using the Illumina HiSeq platform. Per the authors' processing: PCR bias was corrected computationally using synthetic template baselines, and reads within Hamming distance 2 were collapsed, with unmergeable singletons discarded. Reads were aligned to IMGT to assign V, D and J genes, CDR3 length, and insertions or deletions at six rearrangement sites. Within each subset, clonotype counts were normalized to sorted cell number, after which true diversity and Gini coefficients were computed with the tcR R package. The overlap coefficient, calculated on TCRB nucleotide sequences, was used to measure repertoire sharing. Out-of-frame TCRB sequences from naive cells were analyzed to stand in for the pre-selection repertoire. TCRdb's version of the immuneACCESS table is confined to in-frame rearrangements and falls short of the full clone set. An unresolved V gene accounts for under half of the shortfall where checked; the remainder is of unknown origin. V, J and clone size derive from that table, while D and trimming were established from the DNA sequence. For this sample the table gives hundreds of thousands of clones, of which 15% to 20% were detected only once. About 0.02% of the sample rests with the top ten.

A remark on this clone: Its antigen remains undetermined. No base qualities exist here, and no much larger clone lies one base off it.

This clonotype originated in a woman between 18 and 30 years old in good health. The rearranged segments are TRBV27 and TRBJ2-1; the junction holds 10 bases that match TRBD2. Sequenced sample: naive CD4+ T cells from blood. The sample's cell subset or site label is to be understood as: true naive CD4+ T cells. Read as DNA, the sequence is TGTGCCAGCAGCCAAAGCGGGAGGGAATACAATGAGCAGTTCTTC. Its product reads: CASSQSGREYNEQFF.